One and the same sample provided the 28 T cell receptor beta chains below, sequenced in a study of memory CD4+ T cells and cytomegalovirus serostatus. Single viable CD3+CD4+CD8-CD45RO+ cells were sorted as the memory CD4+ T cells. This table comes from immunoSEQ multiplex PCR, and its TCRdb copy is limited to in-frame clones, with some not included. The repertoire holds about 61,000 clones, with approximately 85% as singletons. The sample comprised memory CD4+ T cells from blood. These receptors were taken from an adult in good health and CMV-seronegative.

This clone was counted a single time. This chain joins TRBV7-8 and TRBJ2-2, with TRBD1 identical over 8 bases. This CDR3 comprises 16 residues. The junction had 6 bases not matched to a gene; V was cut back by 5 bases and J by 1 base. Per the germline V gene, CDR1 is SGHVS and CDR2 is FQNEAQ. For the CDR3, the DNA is TGTGCCAGCAGCCACGCACAGGGGGGGAACACCGGGGAGCTGTTTTTT. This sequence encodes CASSHAQGGNTGELFF.

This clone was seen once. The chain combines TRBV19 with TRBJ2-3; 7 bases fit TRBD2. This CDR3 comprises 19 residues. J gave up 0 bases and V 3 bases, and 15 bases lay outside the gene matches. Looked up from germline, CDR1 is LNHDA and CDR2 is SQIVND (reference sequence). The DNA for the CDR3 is TGTGCCAGTAGTATCCCCCGGAGGCACAGCGGGGCTAGCACAGATACGCAGTATTTT. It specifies CASSIPRRHSGASTDTQYF.

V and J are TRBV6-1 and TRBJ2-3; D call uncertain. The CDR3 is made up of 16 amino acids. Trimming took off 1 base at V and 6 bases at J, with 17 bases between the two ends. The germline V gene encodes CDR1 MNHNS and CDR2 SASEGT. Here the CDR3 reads CASSEVGSQGGDTQYF. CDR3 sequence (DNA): TGTGCCAGCAGTGAAGTTGGCAGCCAAGGTGGGGATACGCAGTATTTT.

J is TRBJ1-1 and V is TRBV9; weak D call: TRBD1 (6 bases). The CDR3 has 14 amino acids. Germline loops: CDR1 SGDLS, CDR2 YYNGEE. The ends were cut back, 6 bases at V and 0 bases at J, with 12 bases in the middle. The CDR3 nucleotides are TGTGCCAGCACCAAGGGGGGAATGAACACTGAAGCTTTCTTT. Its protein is CASTKGGMNTEAFF.

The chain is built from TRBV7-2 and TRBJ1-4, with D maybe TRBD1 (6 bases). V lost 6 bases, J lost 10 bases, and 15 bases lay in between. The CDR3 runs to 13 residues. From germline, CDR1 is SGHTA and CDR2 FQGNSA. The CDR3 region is CASRADRTGKLFF. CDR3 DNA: TGTGCCAGCAGAGCCGACAGGACGGGAAAACTGTTTTTT.

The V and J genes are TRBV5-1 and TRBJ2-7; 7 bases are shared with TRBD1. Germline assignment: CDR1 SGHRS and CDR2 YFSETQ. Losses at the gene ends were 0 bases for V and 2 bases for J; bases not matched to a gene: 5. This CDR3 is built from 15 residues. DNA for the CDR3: TGCGCCAGCAGCTTGGGGACAGGCGATACCTACGAGCAGTACTTC. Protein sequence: CASSLGTGDTYEQYF.

In nucleotides, the CDR3 is TGTGCCAGTAGGGGGTCACAGGAGCCCCAGCATTTT. It codes for CASRGSQEPQHF. J is TRBJ1-5 and V is TRBV19; a weak D match, TRBD1 (5 bases). V shed 6 bases and J shed 8 bases, with 11 bases lying between them. Germline V CDR1 and CDR2: LNHDA, SQIVND (reference sequence). The CDR3 runs to 12 residues.

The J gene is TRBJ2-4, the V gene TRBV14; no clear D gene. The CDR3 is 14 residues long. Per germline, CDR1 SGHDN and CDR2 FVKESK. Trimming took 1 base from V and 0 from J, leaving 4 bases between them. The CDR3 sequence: CASSQAGAKNIQYF. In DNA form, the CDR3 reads TGTGCCAGCAGCCAAGCGGGAGCCAAAAACATTCAGTACTTC.

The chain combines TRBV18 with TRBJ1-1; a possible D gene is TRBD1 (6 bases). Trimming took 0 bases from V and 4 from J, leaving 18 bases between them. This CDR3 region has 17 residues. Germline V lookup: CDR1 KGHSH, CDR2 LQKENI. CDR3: CASSPPGGGRKLTEAFF. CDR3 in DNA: TGTGCCAGCTCACCACCTGGTGGGGGGCGTAAGCTCACTGAAGCTTTCTTT.

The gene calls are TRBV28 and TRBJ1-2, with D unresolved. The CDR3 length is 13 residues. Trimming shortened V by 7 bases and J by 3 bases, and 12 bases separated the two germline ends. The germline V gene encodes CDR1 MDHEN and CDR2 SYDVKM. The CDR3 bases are TGTGCCAGCACCCCGGCGAGCTACTATGGCTACACCTTC. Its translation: CASTPASYYGYTF.

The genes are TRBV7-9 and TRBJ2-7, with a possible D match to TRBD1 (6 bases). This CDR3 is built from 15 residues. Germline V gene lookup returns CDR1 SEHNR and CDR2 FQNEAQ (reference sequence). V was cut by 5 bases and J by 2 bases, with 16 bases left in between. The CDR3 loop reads CASSVQGTPTYEQYF. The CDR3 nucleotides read TGTGCCAGCAGCGTACAGGGTACCCCTACCTACGAGCAGTACTTC. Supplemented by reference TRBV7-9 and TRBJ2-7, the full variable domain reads DTGVSQNPRHKITKRGQNVTFRCDPISEHNRLYWYRQTLGQGPEFLTYFQNEAQLEKSRLLSDRFSAERPKGSFSTLEIQRTEQGDSAMYLCASSVQGTPTYEQYFGPGTRLTVT.

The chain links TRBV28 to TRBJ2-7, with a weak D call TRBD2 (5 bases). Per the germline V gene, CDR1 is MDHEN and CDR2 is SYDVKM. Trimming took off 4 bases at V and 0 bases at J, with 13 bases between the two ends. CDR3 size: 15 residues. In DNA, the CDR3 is TGTGCCAGCAGTTCACTAGGCGAGGGCTCCTACGAGCAGTACTTC. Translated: CASSSLGEGSYEQYF.

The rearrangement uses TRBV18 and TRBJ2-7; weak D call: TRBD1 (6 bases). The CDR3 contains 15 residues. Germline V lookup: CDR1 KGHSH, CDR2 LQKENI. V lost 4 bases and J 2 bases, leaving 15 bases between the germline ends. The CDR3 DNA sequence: TGTGCCAGCTCACGGGGTGCAGGGGTTACCTACGAGCAGTACTTC. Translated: CASSRGAGVTYEQYF.

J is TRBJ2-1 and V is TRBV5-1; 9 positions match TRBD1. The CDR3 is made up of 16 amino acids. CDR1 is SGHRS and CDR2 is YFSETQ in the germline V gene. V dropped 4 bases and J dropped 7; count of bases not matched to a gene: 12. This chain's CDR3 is CASSPIQGARLNEQFF. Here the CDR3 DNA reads TGCGCCAGCAGCCCGATACAGGGGGCGCGACTGAATGAGCAGTTCTTC.

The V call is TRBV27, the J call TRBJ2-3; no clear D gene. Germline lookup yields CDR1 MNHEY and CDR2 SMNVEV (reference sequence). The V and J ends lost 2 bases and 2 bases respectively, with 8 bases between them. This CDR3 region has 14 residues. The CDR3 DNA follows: TGTGCCAGCAGTTTAGCTGACCCCACAGATACGCAGTATTTT. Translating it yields CASSLADPTDTQYF.

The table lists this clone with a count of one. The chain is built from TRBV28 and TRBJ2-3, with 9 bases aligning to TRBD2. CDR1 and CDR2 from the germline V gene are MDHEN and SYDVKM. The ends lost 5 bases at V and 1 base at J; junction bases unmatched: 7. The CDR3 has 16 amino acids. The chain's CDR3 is CASSGREGAGTDTQYF. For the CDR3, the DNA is TGTGCCAGCAGTGGGCGGGAGGGGGCCGGCACAGATACGCAGTATTTT.

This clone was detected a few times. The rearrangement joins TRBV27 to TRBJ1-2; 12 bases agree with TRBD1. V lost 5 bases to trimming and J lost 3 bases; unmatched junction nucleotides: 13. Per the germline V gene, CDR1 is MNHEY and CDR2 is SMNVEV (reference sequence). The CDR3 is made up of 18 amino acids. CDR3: CASSPGTGTGGADYGYTF. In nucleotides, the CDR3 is TGTGCCAGCAGTCCGGGGACCGGGACAGGGGGCGCGGACTATGGCTACACCTTC.

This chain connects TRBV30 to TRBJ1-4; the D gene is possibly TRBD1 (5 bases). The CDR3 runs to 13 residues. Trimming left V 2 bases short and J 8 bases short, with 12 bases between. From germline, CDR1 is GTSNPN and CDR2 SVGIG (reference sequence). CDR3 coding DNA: TGTGCCTGGAGTCTTGCCAGGGAGGAAAAACTGTTTTTT. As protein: CAWSLAREEKLFF.

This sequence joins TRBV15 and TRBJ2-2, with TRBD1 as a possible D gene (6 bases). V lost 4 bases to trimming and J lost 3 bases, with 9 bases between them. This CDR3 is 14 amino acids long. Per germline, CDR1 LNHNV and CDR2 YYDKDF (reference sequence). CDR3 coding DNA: TGTGCCACCAGCATCCAGGGGTACACCGGGGAGCTGTTTTTT. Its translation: CATSIQGYTGELFF.

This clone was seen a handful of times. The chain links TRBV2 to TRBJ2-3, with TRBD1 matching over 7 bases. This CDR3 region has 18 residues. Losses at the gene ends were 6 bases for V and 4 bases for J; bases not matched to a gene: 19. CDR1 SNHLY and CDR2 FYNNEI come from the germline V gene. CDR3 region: CASRQKWGLGGTADTQYF. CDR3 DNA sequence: TGTGCCAGCAGACAAAAGTGGGGGTTAGGGGGCACGGCAGATACGCAGTATTTT.

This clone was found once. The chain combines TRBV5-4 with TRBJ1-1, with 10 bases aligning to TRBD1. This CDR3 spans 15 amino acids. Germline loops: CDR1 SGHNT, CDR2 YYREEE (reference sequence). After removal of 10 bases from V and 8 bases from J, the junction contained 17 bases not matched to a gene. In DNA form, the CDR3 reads TGTGCCGGAGCATACCGACAGGGGGCTGAGGGGGAAGCTTTCTTT. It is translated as CAGAYRQGAEGEAFF.

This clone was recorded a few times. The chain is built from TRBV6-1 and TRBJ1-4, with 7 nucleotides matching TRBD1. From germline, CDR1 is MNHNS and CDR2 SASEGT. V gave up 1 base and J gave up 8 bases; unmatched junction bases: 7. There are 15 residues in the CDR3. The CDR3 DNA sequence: TGTGCCAGCAGTGAAGGGAGACAGGGTCGAGAAAAACTGTTTTTT. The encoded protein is CASSEGRQGREKLFF.

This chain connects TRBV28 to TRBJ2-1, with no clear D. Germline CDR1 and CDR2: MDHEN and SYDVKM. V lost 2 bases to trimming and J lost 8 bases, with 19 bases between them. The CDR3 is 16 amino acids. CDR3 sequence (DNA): TGTGCCAGCAGTTTAGGCCATAGGGTTACTGGGGATGAGCAGTTCTTC. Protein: CASSLGHRVTGDEQFF. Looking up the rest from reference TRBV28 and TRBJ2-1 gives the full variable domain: DVKVTQSSRYLVKRTGEKVFLECVQDMDHENMFWYRQDPGLGLRLIYFSYDVKMKEKGDIPEGYSVSREKKERFSLILESASTNQTSMYLCASSLGHRVTGDEQFFGPGTRLTVL.

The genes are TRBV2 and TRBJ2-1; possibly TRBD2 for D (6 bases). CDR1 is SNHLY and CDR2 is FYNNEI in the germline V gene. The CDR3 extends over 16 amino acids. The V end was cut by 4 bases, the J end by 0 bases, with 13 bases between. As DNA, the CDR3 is TGTGCCAGCAGTGGGTCGGCGGGGAGCTCCTACAATGAGCAGTTCTTC. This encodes CASSGSAGSSYNEQFF.

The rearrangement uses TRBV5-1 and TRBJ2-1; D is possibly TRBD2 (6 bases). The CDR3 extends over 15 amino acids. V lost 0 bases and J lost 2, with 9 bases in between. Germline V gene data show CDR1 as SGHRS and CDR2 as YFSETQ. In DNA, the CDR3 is TGCGCCAGCAGCTTGGGGGACTCGCCCTACAATGAGCAGTTCTTC. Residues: CASSLGDSPYNEQFF.

The CDR3 loop reads CASSSQAVSGGITGELFF. In DNA form, the CDR3 reads TGTGCCAGCAGCTCCCAAGCCGTTTCGGGGGGTATTACCGGGGAGCTGTTTTTT. The chain uses TRBV7-2 and TRBJ2-2; 7 positions match TRBD2. Unmatched junction bases numbered 16, after V lost 4 bases and J lost 5 bases. CDR3 length: 18 amino acids. Germline values: CDR1 SGHTA, CDR2 FQGNSA. Combining the CDR3 with reference TRBV7-2 and TRBJ2-2 gives the whole variable domain GAGVSQSPSNKVTEKGKDVELRCDPISGHTALYWYRQSLGQGLEFLIYFQGNSAPDKSGLPSDRFSAERTGGSVSTLTIQRTQQEDSAVYLCASSSQAVSGGITGELFFGEGSRLTVL.

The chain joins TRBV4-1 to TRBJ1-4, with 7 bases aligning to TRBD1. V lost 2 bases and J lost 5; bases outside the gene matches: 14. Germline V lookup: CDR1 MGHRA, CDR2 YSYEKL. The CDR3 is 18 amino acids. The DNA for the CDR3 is TGCGCCAGCAGCCAAAGCTACGGTCGGGACAGTCAAAATGAAAAACTGTTTTTT. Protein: CASSQSYGRDSQNEKLFF.

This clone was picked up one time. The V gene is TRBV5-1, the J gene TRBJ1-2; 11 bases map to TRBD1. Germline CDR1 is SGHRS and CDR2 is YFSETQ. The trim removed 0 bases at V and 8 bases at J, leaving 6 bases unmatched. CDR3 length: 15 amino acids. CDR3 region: CASSLGDRGSSGYTF. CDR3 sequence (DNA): TGCGCCAGCAGCTTGGGGGACAGGGGGTCCAGCGGCTACACCTTC. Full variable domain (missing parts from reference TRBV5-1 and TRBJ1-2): KAGVTQTPRYLIKTRGQQVTLSCSPISGHRSVSWYQQTPGQGLQFLFEYFSETQRNKGNFPGRFSGRQFSNSRSEMNVSTLELGDSALYLCASSLGDRGSSGYTFGSGTRLTVV.